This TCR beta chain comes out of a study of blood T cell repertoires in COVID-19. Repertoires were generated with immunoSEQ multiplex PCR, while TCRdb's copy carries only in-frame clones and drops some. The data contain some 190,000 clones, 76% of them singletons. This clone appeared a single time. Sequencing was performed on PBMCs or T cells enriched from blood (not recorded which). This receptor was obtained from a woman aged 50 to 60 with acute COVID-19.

DNA of the CDR3: TGTGCCAGCAGTGCGGACAGGGGATCCCAAGAGACCCAGTACTTC. The encoded protein is CASSADRGSQETQYF. V usage is TRBV2 and J usage is TRBJ2-5; TRBD1 agrees at 9 bases. V was clipped by 4 bases and J by 1 base; unmatched bases: 4. The germline CDR1 and CDR2 sequences are SNHLY and FYNNEI. The CDR3 length is 15 residues.